The 21 T cell receptor beta chains below come from one sample, sequenced in a study. TCRdb analysed the reads with MiXCR anew, one entry per CDR3 protein. The data show about 15,000 distinct CDR3 sequences, around 35% seen once. Sequencing was performed on blood. The receptors shown here come from a human donor.

This clonotype was recorded many times. This chain links TRBV30 with TRBJ2-1; 10 bases fit TRBD2. Trimming took 0 bases from V and 4 from J; bases not matched to a gene: 12. The V gene's germline CDR1 is GTSNPN and CDR2 SVGIG (reference sequence). This CDR3 comprises 18 residues. CDR3 bases: TGTGCCTGGAGTGTACAGGCTAGCGGGAGTTTCCGTTACAATGAGCAGTTCTTC. Its translation: CAWSVQASGSFRYNEQFF. Full variable domain (remainder filled in from reference TRBV30 and TRBJ2-1): SQTIHQWPATLVQPVGSPLSLECTVEGTSNPNLYWYRQAAGRGLQLLFYSVGIGQISSEVPQNLSASRPQDRQFILSSKKLLLSDSGFYLCAWSVQASGSFRYNEQFFGPGTRLTVL.

This clonotype was detected ten times or more. The chain employs TRBV6-2 or TRBV6-3 and TRBJ2-3; 7 nucleotides match TRBD2. In germline, CDR1 is MNHEY, CDR2 SVGEGT. CDR3 length: 15 residues. V gave up 6 bases and J gave up 3 bases; unmatched junction bases: 9. The CDR3 loop is CASSQTSGMTDTQYF. CDR3 in DNA: TGTGCCAGCAGCCAGACAAGCGGGATGACAGATACGCAGTATTTT.

The chain recombines TRBV4-2 with TRBJ1-2, with 8 bases that match TRBD1. Unmatched junction bases numbered 17, after V lost 0 bases and J lost 8 bases. The V gene's germline CDR1 is LGHNA and CDR2 YNFKEQ. This CDR3 has 18 amino acids. Here the CDR3 reads CASSQETGAMAAAYGYTF. CDR3 nucleotides: TGTGCCAGCAGCCAAGAGACAGGGGCTATGGCCGCTGCCTACGGCTACACCTTC.

This clonotype was seen repeatedly, ten times or more. The chain recombines TRBV7-8 with TRBJ2-5, with a tentative D call TRBD1 (5 bases). The CDR3 length is 16 residues. Between the trimmed V and J ends, which lost 1 base and 5 bases, there was a span of 17 bases. The V gene's germline CDR1 is SGHVS and CDR2 FQNEAQ. This CDR3 reads CASSLELGRVLETQYF. The CDR3 DNA reads as TGTGCCAGCAGCTTAGAGCTGGGCAGGGTGTTGGAGACCCAGTACTTC.

In this sample, this clonotype turned up many times. The chain employs TRBV6-5 and TRBJ1-4; no definite D call. This CDR3 region has 11 residues. V was clipped by 7 bases and J by 8 bases, with 8 bases between them. Per germline, CDR1 MNHEY and CDR2 SVGAGI. CDR3 region: CASKKNEKLFF. The CDR3 nucleotides read TGTGCCAGCAAAAAAAACGAAAAACTGTTTTTT.

This clonotype has at least ten counts. The chain couples TRBV20-1 to TRBJ2-5, with 10 bases identical to TRBD2. This CDR3 contains 17 residues. Germline lookup yields CDR1 DFQATT and CDR2 SNEGSKA (reference sequence). CDR3: CSSGGRLAGVGQETQYF. CDR3 in DNA: TGCAGCTCTGGGGGGAGGCTAGCGGGAGTCGGACAAGAGACCCAGTACTTC.

At least ten counts were recorded for this clonotype. The chain is built from TRBV20-1 and TRBJ2-7, with 7 bases identical to TRBD1. The CDR3 is made up of 13 amino acids. CDR1 DFQATT and CDR2 SNEGSKA come from the germline V gene (reference sequence). After removal of 5 bases from V and 2 bases from J, the junction contained 6 bases not matched to a gene. CDR3 sequence: CSALRDSTYEQYF. The CDR3 DNA sequence: TGCAGTGCTCTCCGGGACAGCACCTACGAGCAGTACTTC.

With respect to this clonotype: A much larger clone lies a single base off, so this may be a read error. This sequence joins TRBV6-2 or TRBV6-3 and TRBJ2-1; 9 positions match TRBD1. The junction had 18 bases not matched to a gene; V was cut back by 2 bases and J by 13 bases. The CDR3 covers 17 residues. The germline gives CDR1 MNHEY, CDR2 SVGEGT. CDR3 in amino acids: CASSYPVQGALVETQFF. The CDR3 region has the DNA TGTGCCAGCAGTTACCCCGTACAGGGGGCCTTGGTAGAGACCCAGTTCTTC.

With regard to this clonotype: This may arise from a read error, as a much more abundant clone is one base away. In nucleotides, the CDR3 is TGTGCCAGCTCCTCACGGCCGGTATGGGGGAACACCGGGGAGCTGTTTTTT. Its protein product is CASSSRPVWGNTGELFF. This chain uses TRBV18 with TRBJ2-2; no firm D call. Germline CDR1 is KGHSH and CDR2 is LQKENI. This CDR3 spans 17 amino acids. The germline V and J ends were trimmed by 6 bases and 1 base, with 18 bases remaining between them. Supplemented by reference TRBV18 and TRBJ2-2, the full variable domain reads NAGVMQNPRHLVRRRGQEARLRCSPMKGHSHVYWYRQLPEEGLKFMVYLQKENIIDESGMPKERFSAEFPKEGPSILRIQQVVRGDSAAYFCASSSRPVWGNTGELFFGEGSRLTVL.

In this sample, this clonotype turned up many times. This chain uses TRBV4-3 with TRBJ1-5; perhaps TRBD1 as D (5 bases). Trimming shortened V by 0 bases and J by 6 bases, and 6 bases separated the two germline ends. CDR1 LGHNA and CDR2 YSLEER come from the germline V gene. This CDR3 spans 13 amino acids. CDR3 DNA: TGCGCCAGCAGCCAAGATCAGGGTCAGCCCCAGCATTTT. Encoded protein: CASSQDQGQPQHF.

CDR3 region: CASSLSSATGELFF. CDR3 in DNA: TGCGCCAGCAGCTTGTCTAGCGCCACCGGGGAGCTGTTTTTT. The chain combines TRBV5-1 with TRBJ2-2, with D maybe TRBD2 (6 bases). The CDR3 loop spans 14 amino acids. Germline CDR1 SGHRS, CDR2 YFSETQ. Between the trimmed V and J ends, which lost 1 base and 4 bases, there was a span of 8 bases.

Judged by abundance, this clonotype is medium-sized. The J gene is TRBJ1-5, the V gene TRBV4-3; a possible D gene is TRBD1 (6 bases). The CDR3 covers 14 residues. Looked up from germline, CDR1 is LGHNA and CDR2 is YSLEER. V was shortened by 2 bases and J by 6 bases, with 11 bases between the two germline ends. The CDR3 loop reads CASSQRMTGQPQHF. CDR3 sequence (DNA): TGCGCCAGCAGCCAACGGATGACAGGTCAGCCCCAGCATTTT.

In this sample, this clonotype turned up many times. The rearrangement uses TRBV14 and TRBJ1-2; 8 bases agree with TRBD1. The CDR3 spans 17 residues. V lost 1 base to trimming and J lost 4 bases; unmatched junction nucleotides: 11. Germline lookup yields CDR1 SGHDN and CDR2 FVKESK. CDR3 sequence (DNA): TGTGCCAGCAGCCAAGCGGCCAGGGGGCACAACTTCTATGGCTACACCTTC. Protein sequence: CASSQAARGHNFYGYTF.

This clonotype was counted a few times. The DNA of the CDR3 is TGTGCCAGCAGCCATGGAGGGAGCTCCTACAATGAGCAGTTCTTC. This codes for CASSHGGSSYNEQFF. The chain employs TRBV14 and TRBJ2-1; D is possibly TRBD2 (6 bases). This CDR3 has 15 residues. Germline V gives CDR1 SGHDN, CDR2 FVKESK. Between the trimmed V and J ends, which lost 3 bases and 0 bases, there was a span of 9 bases.

This clonotype was seen many times. CDR3 sequence (DNA): TGTGCCAGCAGTTTATTACACCAAGAGACCCAGTACTTC. It codes for CASSLLHQETQYF. The chain joins TRBV28 to TRBJ2-5; D gene unclear. The germline gives CDR1 MDHEN, CDR2 SYDVKM. Deletions cut 1 base from V and 0 bases from J, with 3 bases between. This CDR3 has 13 amino acids.

The chain recombines TRBV12-3 or TRBV12-4 with TRBJ2-1; 9 nucleotides align to TRBD1. There are 17 residues in the CDR3. Trimming cost V 6 bases and J 4 bases; bases outside gene matches: 13. The CDR3, as DNA: TGTGCCAGCAGAGACAGGACAGGGGACAGACATTACAATGAGCAGTTCTTC. Protein product: CASRDRTGDRHYNEQFF.

This clonotype is medium-sized (0.01 to 0.1%) within its sample. The CDR3 spells CASSQEGTSGREGEQYF. The DNA for the CDR3 is TGCGCCAGCAGCCAAGAGGGAACTAGCGGGAGAGAGGGCGAGCAGTACTTC. The V and J genes are TRBV4-3 and TRBJ2-7, with TRBD2 identical over 11 bases. The germline CDR1 and CDR2 sequences are LGHNA and YSLEER. V trimming: 0 bases; J trimming: 6 bases; junction bases outside the gene matches: 10. The length of the CDR3 is 17 residues.

The chain combines TRBV30 with TRBJ1-2; TRBD1 agrees at 9 bases. The V and J ends lost 8 bases and 5 bases, in that order; junction bases with no gene match: 9. CDR1 and CDR2 (germline): GTSNPN, SVGIG (reference sequence). The CDR3 length is 13 residues. The CDR3 DNA is TGTGCCATGGAGGGACAGGGATGGTATGGCTACACCTTC. This translates into CAMEGQGWYGYTF.

This clonotype was found many times. V and J are TRBV30 and TRBJ2-1; D perhaps matches TRBD1 (6 bases). Germline V gives CDR1 GTSNPN, CDR2 SVGIG (reference sequence). Between the trimmed V and J ends, which lost 0 bases and 7 bases, there was a span of 22 bases. The CDR3 runs to 17 residues. CDR3 in DNA: TGTGCCTGGAGTGTAATTCCCCCGAGACAGGAGGCAAATGAGCAGTTCTTC. The encoded protein is CAWSVIPPRQEANEQFF.

This clonotype occurred many times. This rearrangement joins TRBV4-3 to TRBJ2-1; TRBD2 is a possible D gene (5 bases). This CDR3 is built from 14 residues. Trimming stripped 1 base from V and 8 bases from J, with 12 bases between. Germline V gives CDR1 LGHNA, CDR2 YSLEER. The CDR3 DNA reads TGCGCCAGCAGCCAAGTTGAAGGGCGGGATGAGCAGTTCTTC. It yields the protein CASSQVEGRDEQFF.

This clonotype was picked up many times. This chain connects TRBV29-1 to TRBJ2-5; possibly TRBD1 or TRBD2 for D (6 bases each). Germline CDR1 reads SQVTM; CDR2 reads ANQGSEA. There are 12 residues in the CDR3. V was trimmed by 6 bases and J by 9 bases, leaving 17 bases between them. In nucleotides, the CDR3 is TGCAGCGTCGGGGGACACTGGAAGCCCCAGTACTTC. Protein product: CSVGGHWKPQYF.